A single T cell receptor (beta chain) is shown here with its context. Its antigen has not been determined. The sequence runs out 3 residues before the end of the CDR3; the remainder is reconstructed from the germline J gene. These data are taken from a study of T cells in women clearing cervical HPV infection (dated by TCRdb to the late 2010s). Looking at the study overall: The cases were 25 to 30 women with histologically confirmed HPV16-related CIN3 or worse, and 2 of those women had invasive cancers. Controls were 25 or so women whose single incident HPV16 infection cleared within 12 months without precancer or cancer developing. Blood from cases was collected at the visit at which the lesion was first identified, whereas blood from controls was collected once infection was no longer detected. For cases, a median interval of 149 days, with an interquartile range of 90 to 200 days, was observed between lesion detection and blood sampling. HLA typing was available for only a few women, so HLA type could not be excluded as a confounder. The exploratory proof-of-principle case-control study was nested within the Guanacaste HPV Natural History Study in Costa Rica and compared TCR repertoires across cervical HPV16 outcomes. Cases and controls were matched on year of sample collection and on age within five years. A median age of 34 years was observed in cases versus approximately 40 in controls, and no significant differences in baseline characteristics were found. The parent cohort enrolled 10,000 to 13,000 women aged 18 or older in Guanacaste, Costa Rica, during about 1992 to 1994 and followed them for around 7 years. Quality controls consisted of five blinded duplicates per group, for a total of some 60 samples made up of some 50 participants and some 10 replicates. What the study reported, not specific to this receptor: Cases had lower TRBV6-7 relative abundance than controls (about 0.1% versus 0.15%; Bonferroni P = 0.0008). Random forest classifiers that combined richness and V gene abundances separated cases from controls with an estimated AUC of 0.83. CIN3+ cases had significantly higher TCR repertoire richness than controls across sequencing depths, but evenness did not differ between the groups. Because the number of T cells in each sample was unknown, differences in richness could reflect differing T-cell content rather than repertoire biology. The cross-sectional design could not show whether associations preceded infection or resulted from it; effector/memory subsets and HPV-specific T cells were not isolated.

Every participant had a single incident cervical HPV16 infection, and women with prevalent HPV16 infections were excluded. Cervical HPV DNA was detected by MY09/MY11 PCR and genotyped by dot-blot hybridization. Fifteen mL of heparinized blood were centrifuged, and the buffy coat was split into aliquots, frozen at -30 degrees C, and then kept at -80 degrees C. QIAGEN kits were used to extract genomic DNA from buffy coat specimens. Using the immunoSEQ assay, multiplex PCR amplified TCR beta CDR3 regions from an average of 1200 ng of genomic DNA per sample. The assay corrected primer bias using a complete synthetic TCR repertoire to establish an amplification baseline. Amplicons were sequenced on the Illumina platform. Under the source paper's analysis protocol: Error correction of the sequences involved clustering with frequency ratios plus a modified nearest-neighbor algorithm, after which the sequences were analyzed in the immunoSEQ Analyzer using IMGT gene definitions. TCR richness and evenness were averaged over 20 rarefaction repeats at each rarefaction depth, excluding samples with fewer sequences than the depth. Relative abundances of V, D and J genes were compared between groups using Wilcoxon rank sum tests, with FDR correction applied. For the blinded duplicates, the intraclass correlation was approximately 96% for TCR richness and averaged roughly 79% across about 67 gene segments. This immuneACCESS table, as held by TCRdb, lists in-frame sequences with V and J called but not all clones. Of the missing ones, under half trace to an unresolved V gene in checked studies; the others have no known cause. V and J calls and clone size come straight from that table; D and trimming were deduced from the DNA. The table kept for this sample lists approximately 28,000 clones. The ten most abundant clones make up 2.5% to 3% of the sample.

CDR1 and CDR2 are read off the germline V gene as MGHRA and YSYEKL. Spanning cysteine to phenylalanine, the CDR3 consists of 15 amino acids. Only the CDR3 bases that were read are kept: 36 of them, in frame from base 1. V is shortened by 1 base, J by 7 bases, and the region joining them spans 14 bases. The TCR comes from a woman aged 18 to 75 with a cervical HPV16 infection that either progressed to CIN3+ or cleared (not recorded which). This receptor chain uses TRBV4-1 and TRBJ2-1; the D gene cannot be resolved reliably. The sample comprised blood buffy coat. The part of the CDR3 DNA that was read is TGCGCCAGCAGCCAAGGCCCTAATAGTGAGAATGAG. This is translated as CASSQGPNSENE. The full CDR3 protein is CASSQGPNSENEQFF.